This T cell receptor beta chain derives from a study of blood T cell repertoires in COVID-19. On the study more broadly: T cells, B-cell-depleted T cells, or PBMCs provided the cDNA or gDNA that served as material.

Measured with immunoSEQ multiplex PCR; TCRdb has only the in-frame clones, and not every one. Here the sample spans 100,000 to 150,000 clones, 90% to 95% being singletons. Material for sequencing was peripheral blood. This clonotype was sampled from a middle-aged man with COVID-19, enrolled during active disease.

The CDR3, as DNA: TGTGCCAGCAGGTCCGGGACAGGGGTAGAGACCCAGTACTTC. Residues: CASRSGTGVETQYF. The gene calls are TRBV5-4 and TRBJ2-5, with 10 bases that match TRBD1. Trimming cost V 5 bases and J 4 bases; bases outside gene matches: 5. Germline loops: CDR1 SGHNT, CDR2 YYREEE (reference sequence). This CDR3 is 14 amino acids long.